What follows are 16 T cell receptor beta chains derived from one specimen sequenced in a study of blood T cells in healthy people across ages. Combining a sample-barcoded 5' primer with a J-beta primer mix, a second PCR ran for roughly 7 to 11 cycles. Via MiXCR, TCRdb re-called the 5' RACE reads, giving one row per CDR3 protein. Of 550,000 to 600,000 distinct CDR3 sequences in the sample, approximately 30% were seen once. Sequencing was done on a sample of blood. The source of these receptors is a woman in her 70s in good health.

This clonotype was seen many times. CDR3 nucleotide sequence: TGCAGCGTTGAACGGGGAGGAACAGATACGCAGTATTTT. Protein sequence: CSVERGGTDTQYF. The chain joins TRBV29-1 to TRBJ2-3, with a possible D match to TRBD2 (6 bases). The ends were cut back, 2 bases at V and 3 bases at J, with 9 bases in the middle. The CDR3 runs 13 residues. Germline V CDR1 and CDR2: SQVTM, ANQGSEA.

This clonotype has more than one count but fewer than ten. V gene TRBV11-3 combines with J gene TRBJ1-4, with unresolved D. The germline gives CDR1 SGHNT, CDR2 YENEEA. Trimming removed 5 bases from V and 0 bases from J, with 19 bases in between. CDR3 length equals 18 residues. CDR3 sequence: CASSPSGPSSATNEKLFF. CDR3 in DNA: TGTGCCAGCAGCCCGTCGGGTCCGTCGTCTGCAACTAATGAAAAACTGTTTTTT.

The chain carries TRBV6-1 and TRBJ2-1, with 9 bases matching TRBD1. CDR1 is MNHNS, CDR2 SASEGT, per germline. This CDR3 comprises 20 residues. V dropped 6 bases and J dropped 0; count of bases not matched to a gene: 18. The CDR3 is CASRHRGPNLAENSYNEQFF. CDR3 coding DNA: TGTGCCAGCAGACACAGGGGGCCGAATCTAGCGGAAAACTCCTACAATGAGCAGTTCTTC.

The rearrangement uses TRBV4-3 and TRBJ1-3; a weak D match, TRBD1 (6 bases). The germline gives CDR1 LGHNA, CDR2 YSLEER. There are 18 residues in the CDR3. With 4 bases removed from V and 2 bases from J, the gap between germline ends came to 21 bases. CDR3 in amino acids: CASSPEGGNFGPGNTIYF. DNA of the CDR3: TGCGCCAGCAGCCCCGAGGGGGGGAATTTCGGACCTGGAAACACCATATATTTT.

The V call is TRBV2, the J call TRBJ2-1; 7 bases agree with TRBD2. From germline, CDR1 is SNHLY and CDR2 FYNNEI. With 3 bases clipped from V and 0 bases from J, the junction kept 2 bases outside the gene matches. This CDR3 is built from 15 residues. CDR3 in amino acids: CASSDGGFSYNEQFF. CDR3 DNA sequence: TGTGCCAGCAGTGACGGGGGGTTCTCCTACAATGAGCAGTTCTTC.

The chain employs TRBV6-5 and TRBJ1-2; D is ambiguous. The CDR3 has 13 residues. The V gene lost 2 bases and the J gene lost 7 bases, with 11 bases spanning the gap. Germline loops: CDR1 MNHEY, CDR2 SVGAGI. The CDR3 is CASSYLAGSGYTF. The CDR3 DNA follows: TGTGCCAGCAGTTACCTCGCGGGCAGTGGCTACACCTTC.

CDR3 loop: CASRRGEGASGANVLTF. In nucleotides, the CDR3 is TGTGCCAGCCGCCGAGGAGAGGGGGCGTCTGGGGCCAACGTCCTGACTTTC. The V call is TRBV2, the J call TRBJ2-6; 7 bases are shared with TRBD1. Trimming took 8 bases from V and 1 from J; bases not matched to a gene: 11. This CDR3 comprises 17 residues. Germline V lookup: CDR1 SNHLY, CDR2 FYNNEI.

The chain employs TRBV6-5 and TRBJ2-4, with a weak D call TRBD2 (6 bases). V was cut by 6 bases and J by 6 bases, with 9 bases left in between. Per the germline V gene, CDR1 is MNHEY and CDR2 is SVGAGI. There are 12 residues in the CDR3. The CDR3 loop is CASSPRGNIQYF. In nucleotides, the CDR3 is TGTGCCAGCAGCCCGCGGGGAAACATTCAGTACTTC.

This sequence joins TRBV6-5 and TRBJ2-1; 14 nucleotides line up with TRBD2. Germline lookup yields CDR1 MNHEY and CDR2 SVGAGI. V trimming: 2 bases; J trimming: 7 bases; junction bases outside the gene matches: 10. CDR3 length equals 18 residues. CDR3 region: CASSYAKTSGGALNEQFF. CDR3 nucleotide sequence: TGTGCCAGCAGTTACGCGAAGACTAGCGGGGGGGCCCTAAATGAGCAGTTCTTC.

The chain employs TRBV27 and TRBJ2-1; possibly TRBD1 for D (6 bases). Germline V gene data show CDR1 as MNHEY and CDR2 as SMNVEV (reference sequence). There are 15 residues in the CDR3. The V and J ends lost 8 bases and 5 bases respectively, with 19 bases between them. CDR3 sequence reads: CASGLGRGGNNEQFF. DNA of the CDR3: TGTGCCAGCGGTCTAGGCAGGGGTGGTAACAATGAGCAGTTCTTC.

The V gene is TRBV18, the J gene TRBJ2-5; the D gene is possibly TRBD1 (6 bases). Germline V CDR1 and CDR2: KGHSH, LQKENI. This CDR3 is built from 15 residues. Trimming cost V 4 bases and J 5 bases, with 17 bases left between them. The CDR3 DNA follows: TGTGCCAGCTCACTCACCCAACAGGGAGTGGAGACCCAGTACTTC. Protein sequence: CASSLTQQGVETQYF.

The rearrangement links TRBV7-3 to TRBJ1-2, with 9 positions matching TRBD1. The CDR3 has 15 amino acids. V lost 5 bases to trimming and J lost 8 bases; unmatched junction nucleotides: 12. Germline V gene lookup returns CDR1 SGHTA and CDR2 FQGTGA. This chain's CDR3 is CASSTQGASVRGYTF. DNA of the CDR3: TGTGCCAGCAGCACACAGGGGGCGAGCGTGAGAGGCTACACCTTC. The full variable domain, with the rest looked up from reference TRBV7-3 and TRBJ1-2, is GAGVSQTPSNKVTEKGKYVELRCDPISGHTALYWYRQSLGQGPEFLIYFQGTGAADDSGLPNDRFFAVRPEGSVSTLKIQRTERGDSAVYLCASSTQGASVRGYTFGSGTRLTVV.

The rearrangement links TRBV20-1 to TRBJ2-5; 7 bases agree with TRBD1. Gene TRBJ2-7 matches the end of the DNA better, so the J call may be wrong. CDR1 is DFQATT, CDR2 SNEGSKA, per germline (reference sequence). CDR3 size: 15 residues. CDR3 sequence (DNA): TGCAGTGCTAGGGATTCGGGACAGAGTATAAACGAGCAGTACTTC. Amino acids: CSARDSGQSINEQYF.

Note on this clonotype: One end of the junction fails to match germline, which may point to a read error. The CDR3 DNA sequence: TGTACCAGCAGGCGGGGACAGCTGAGCTCTGGAAACACCATATATTTT. As protein: CTSRRGQLSSGNTIYF. This chain uses TRBV6-2 or TRBV6-3 with TRBJ1-3, with TRBD1 identical over 7 bases. CDR1 and CDR2 from the germline V gene are MNHEY and SVGEGT. The length of the CDR3 is 16 residues.

This clonotype has just a few counts. The rearrangement uses TRBV2 and TRBJ1-5; maybe TRBD1 (5 bases). V gave up 7 bases and J gave up 4 bases, with 20 bases separating them. This CDR3 comprises 16 residues. CDR1 SNHLY and CDR2 FYNNEI come from the germline V gene. CDR3 protein: CASTTPIGGVNQPQHF. DNA for the CDR3: TGTGCCAGCACCACACCGATCGGAGGGGTAAATCAGCCCCAGCATTTT. The entire variable domain, with the rest obtained from reference TRBV2 and TRBJ1-5, is as follows: EPEVTQTPSHQVTQMGQEVILRCVPISNHLYFYWYRQILGQKVEFLVSFYNNEISEKSEIFDDQFSVERPDGSNFTLKIRSTKLEDSAMYFCASTTPIGGVNQPQHFGDGTRLSIL.

This rearrangement joins TRBV12-3 or TRBV12-4 to TRBJ1-5; tentatively, D is TRBD1 (5 bases). The CDR3 length is 14 residues. Trimming took off 10 bases at V and 5 bases at J, with 18 bases between the two ends. The CDR3 region is CAKTRGVWYQPQHF. Here the CDR3 DNA reads TGTGCCAAGACCCGAGGGGTTTGGTATCAGCCCCAGCATTTT.